Listed below are T cell receptor beta chains from one sample, sequenced in a study of blood T cell repertoires in COVID-19. The data were produced by immunoSEQ multiplex PCR, yet TCRdb's version contains in-frame clones alone and is incomplete. There are about 66,000 clones in the sample; 86% occur only once, and 6.9% lies in the top ten. The sequencing sample was made of peripheral blood. These receptors all stem from a middle-aged man with active COVID-19. CDR3s include the opening cysteine and the closing phenylalanine or tryptophan. Fields, in order: clone size, V gene, D gene, J gene, CDR3 protein, CDR3 DNA. D genes are given only for firm matches. The listing skips clone size in some rows; elsewhere it reads once, few, many or a size class.

clone size: NA
V gene: TRBV4-1
D gene: NA
J gene: TRBJ2-1
CDR3 protein: CASSQSEQSRGEQFF
CDR3 DNA: TGCGCCAGCAGCCAATCCGAACAATCCAGGGGTGAGCAGTTCTTC

clone size: NA
V gene: TRBV2
D gene: TRBD1
J gene: TRBJ2-1
CDR3 protein: CASSVQGAYNEQFF
CDR3 DNA: TGTGCCAGCAGTGTACAGGGGGCGTACAATGAGCAGTTCTTC

clone size: NA
V gene: TRBV11-2
D gene: NA
J gene: TRBJ2-5
CDR3 protein: CASSSPFRGSPETQYF
CDR3 DNA: TGTGCCAGCAGCTCCCCGTTTCGTGGGAGCCCGGAGACCCAGTACTTC

clone size: NA
V gene: TRBV2
D gene: NA
J gene: TRBJ2-1
CDR3 protein: CASSVGTGNEQFF
CDR3 DNA: TGTGCCAGCAGCGTTGGGACTGGCAATGAGCAGTTCTTC

clone size: NA
V gene: TRBV9
D gene: NA
J gene: TRBJ1-2
CDR3 protein: CASSQGRGAANYGYTF
CDR3 DNA: TGTGCCAGCAGCCAGGGGAGGGGGGCAGCTAACTATGGCTACACCTTC

clone size: few
V gene: TRBV19
D gene: TRBD2
J gene: TRBJ2-4
CDR3 protein: CASSNPGLAQENIQYF
CDR3 DNA: TGTGCCAGTAGCAACCCGGGACTAGCGCAAGAAAACATTCAGTACTTC

clone size: NA
V gene: TRBV6-6
D gene: NA
J gene: TRBJ2-2
CDR3 protein: CASSLSRGTSVGELFF
CDR3 DNA: TGTGCCAGCAGTTTGTCGCGCGGGACGTCCGTGGGGGAGCTGTTTTTT

clone size: NA
V gene: TRBV5-5
D gene: TRBD1
J gene: TRBJ2-7
CDR3 protein: CASSLKSGQGIPYEQYF
CDR3 DNA: TGTGCCAGCAGTCTGAAATCCGGACAGGGGATCCCATACGAGCAGTACTTC

clone size: NA
V gene: TRBV6-5
D gene: TRBD1
J gene: TRBJ1-2
CDR3 protein: CASSRATGGGGYTF
CDR3 DNA: TGTGCCAGCAGTAGAGCGACAGGGGGAGGCGGCTACACCTTC

clone size: NA
V gene: TRBV19
D gene: TRBD2
J gene: TRBJ2-2
CDR3 protein: CASSTNLAGSHKGTGELFF
CDR3 DNA: TGTGCCAGTAGTACCAATCTAGCGGGATCGCATAAGGGCACCGGGGAGCTGTTTTTT

clone size: NA
V gene: TRBV3-1/TRBV3-2
D gene: TRBD2
J gene: TRBJ2-2
CDR3 protein: CASSLGGLAGDTGELFF
CDR3 DNA: TGTGCCAGCTCTCTTGGGGGACTAGCGGGAGACACCGGGGAGCTGTTTTTT